This T cell receptor (beta chain) appears in the sequencing data of a study of shared clonotypes between healthy human individuals. Study in general: A couple of female and three male donors aged 18 to 49 were enrolled.

Germline V gene sequence: CDR1 MNHEY, CDR2 SMNVEV (reference sequence). Trimming left V 5 bases short and J 9 bases short, with 17 bases between. The CDR3 runs 13 residues. Findings and caveats of the study: Estimated richness values were generally larger in naive subsets than in memory subsets.

Repertoires were generated with immunoSEQ multiplex PCR, while TCRdb's copy carries only in-frame clones and drops some. This sample carries about 990,000 clones, approximately 80% of them seen once, and the ten largest clones take 0.5% to 0.65%. In regard to this clone: Its target is unknown.

V usage is TRBV27 and J usage is TRBJ2-7, with a tentative D call TRBD2 (6 bases). Sequencing was done on a sample of memory CD4+ T cells from PBMCs. Described subset: CD45RA-negative fraction. The sequence derives from a man in his late teens or twenties in good health. Some clones in this sample may be carry-over from other donors' samples. The CDR3 sequence: CASSPARVGGQYF. CDR3 DNA sequence: TGTGCCAGCAGTCCTGCCCGAGTCGGGGGGCAGTACTTC.